The rows below give T cell receptor beta chains drawn from one sample of a study of cytomegalovirus exposure and HLA in healthy donors. The method was immunoSEQ multiplex PCR; TCRdb's version includes in-frame clones alone and lacks a portion of them. The sample includes about 140,000 clones, more than 75% of them seen just once. The specimen sequenced was PBMCs. These TCRs come from a man aged 35 to 55 in good health and CMV-seronegative. The CDR3 runs from the conserved cysteine through the conserved F or W. The D gene is left open where the match is weak. Clone size is not always given. Where it is, it says once, few, many or a class for expanded clones.

d_gene	v_gene	abundance	j_gene	CDR3nt	CDR3aa
-	TRBV6-1	-	TRBJ2-7	TGTGCCAGCAGTGAAACAGGAGTAATTACCTACGAGCAGTACTTC	CASSETGVITYEQYF
-	TRBV27	few	TRBJ1-5	TGTGCCAGCAGCTCCCTGGCGGGGTATCAGCCCCAGCATTTT	CASSSLAGYQPQHF
TRBD2	TRBV5-1	once	TRBJ2-7	TGCGCCAGCAGCCCCGGGACTAGCGGGAGGGTGGCCTACGAGCAGTACTTC	CASSPGTSGRVAYEQYF
-	TRBV5-1	-	TRBJ1-6	TGCGCCAGCAGCTCCGGACAGAGCATCTATAATTCACCCCTCCACTTT	CASSSGQSIYNSPLHF
-	TRBV29-1	-	TRBJ2-6	TGCAGCGTTTTGGAGAGCTCTGGGGCCAACGTCCTGACTTTC	CSVLESSGANVLTF
TRBD1	TRBV7-9	-	TRBJ2-5	TGTTCCAGCAGCTTAGTAGGGGGCGCACAGACCCAGTACTTC	CSSSLVGGAQTQYF
TRBD1	TRBV28	-	TRBJ2-3	TGTGCCAGCAGTTTTTCCGGACAGGGTATCACAGATACGCAGTATTTT	CASSFSGQGITDTQYF
TRBD1	TRBV7-8	few	TRBJ1-2	TGTGCCAGCAGCTTAGCAGGGACAGGGGGGAACTATGGCTACACCTTC	CASSLAGTGGNYGYTF
TRBD2	TRBV2	-	TRBJ2-7	TGTGCCAGCAGTGCCACGTTACTAGCGTTTACCTACGAGCAGTACTTC	CASSATLLAFTYEQYF
TRBD1	TRBV6-1	-	TRBJ1-1	TGTGCCAGCAGTGACAGGGGGAAGTTGGACACTGAAGCTTTCTTT	CASSDRGKLDTEAFF
-	TRBV27	-	TRBJ2-3	TGTGCCAGCAGTTGGTCCACGGGGAGCACAGATACGCAGTATTTT	CASSWSTGSTDTQYF
TRBD1	TRBV10-3	few	TRBJ2-7	TGTGCCATCAGCGTCGACAGGGGTTCCTACGAGCAGTACTTC	CAISVDRGSYEQYF